Sequencing of this TCR beta chain was carried out in a study of blood T cell repertoires in COVID-19. Study-wide context: The United States, Italy and Spain provided the acute and convalescent COVID-19 samples. In each case, the material was cDNA or gDNA derived from T cells, B-cell-depleted T cells, or PBMCs.

This clone has more than one count but fewer than ten. The germline V gene has CDR1 MNHEY and CDR2 SVGEGT. The CDR3 is made up of 13 amino acids. The V gene lost 0 bases and the J gene lost 8 bases, with 8 bases spanning the gap. Per the original methods: Estimation of nucleated cell counts was performed using reference gene primer amplification. Measured with immunoSEQ multiplex PCR; TCRdb has only the in-frame clones, and not every one. V and J calls and clone size are as listed in that table; D and trimming were resolved from the DNA. The sample holds under 45,000 clones, more than 75% seen once. Sequenced material: peripheral blood. This sequence joins TRBV6-2 or TRBV6-3 and TRBJ2-1, with unresolved D. This receptor was obtained from a man at least 80 years old with acute or convalescent COVID-19. DNA for the CDR3: TGTGCCAGCAGTTACTCCCCTAGGTATGAGCAGTTCTTC. Translated: CASSYSPRYEQFF.